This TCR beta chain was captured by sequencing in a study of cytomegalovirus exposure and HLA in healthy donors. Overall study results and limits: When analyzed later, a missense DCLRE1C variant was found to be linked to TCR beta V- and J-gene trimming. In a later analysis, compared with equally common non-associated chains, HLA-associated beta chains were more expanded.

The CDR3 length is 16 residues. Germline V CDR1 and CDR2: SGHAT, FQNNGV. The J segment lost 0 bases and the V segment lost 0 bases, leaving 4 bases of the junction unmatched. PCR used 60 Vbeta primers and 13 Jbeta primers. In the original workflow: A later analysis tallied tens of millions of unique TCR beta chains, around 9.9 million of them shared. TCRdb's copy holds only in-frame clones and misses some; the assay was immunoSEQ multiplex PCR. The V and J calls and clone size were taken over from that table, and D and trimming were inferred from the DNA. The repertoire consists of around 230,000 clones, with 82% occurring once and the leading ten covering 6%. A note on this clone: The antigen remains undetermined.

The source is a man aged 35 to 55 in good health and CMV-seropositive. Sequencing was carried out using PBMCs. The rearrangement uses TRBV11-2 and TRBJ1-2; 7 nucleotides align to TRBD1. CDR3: CASSLEPRGANYGYTF. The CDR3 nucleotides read TGTGCCAGCAGCTTAGAGCCCAGGGGGGCTAACTATGGCTACACCTTC.